This T cell receptor beta chain is drawn from a study of shared clonotypes between healthy human individuals. Clones were read by immunoSEQ multiplex PCR, and TCRdb kept only the in-frame ones, dropping some. The sample has 550,000 to 850,000 clones, over 65% seen once. The CDR3 is made up of 16 amino acids. With 2 bases removed from V and 3 bases from J, the gap between germline ends came to 16 bases. Germline CDR1 is MNHEY and CDR2 is SVGAGI. The receptor comes from a woman in her twenties or thirties in good health. The gene calls are TRBV6-5 and TRBJ1-1; D ambiguous. Sequencing was carried out using memory CD4+ T cells sorted from blood. The subset denotes: CD45RA-negative fraction. CDR3 DNA: TGTGCCAGCAGTTACCGTCGGACCCCTCCCCACACTGAAGCTTTCTTT. Its protein product is CASSYRRTPPHTEAFF.